This T cell receptor beta chain emerged from a study of T cells in Graves' hyperthyroidism and ophthalmopathy. Points from the study as a whole: A 13 V-J signature model discriminated ophthalmopathy versus stable hyperthyroidism.

Amplification of TCR beta CDR3 regions used RNA as the template. First-round RT-PCR of the TCR CDR3 relied on the HTBI primer set. TCRdb processed the multiplex PCR reads anew with MiXCR; each CDR3 protein has one entry. The sample has approximately 400,000 distinct CDR3 sequences, about a sixth seen once. Exclusion of patients followed from uncontrolled infection, other autoimmune disease, pregnancy or lactation. Using over 8.5 ml of fresh peripheral blood, PBMCs were prepared. The V and J ends lost 4 bases and 4 bases, in that order; junction bases with no gene match: 8. This CDR3 region has 15 residues. This clonotype was counted at least ten times. Its target is not known.

The sequence was collected from a young woman with Graves' hyperthyroidism. Source material: blood. The rearrangement links TRBV12-3 or TRBV12-4 to TRBJ2-7, with 9 bases lining up with TRBD1. CDR3 sequence reads: CASSYSGQGRYEQYF. CDR3 bases: TGTGCCAGCAGTTACAGCGGACAGGGGCGATACGAGCAGTACTTC.